This TCR beta chain was captured by sequencing in a study of T-cell memory formation after mild COVID-19. This clonotype was observed a handful of times. TCRdb recomputed calls from the 5' RACE reads with MiXCR, one row per CDR3 protein. The data show 210,000 or so distinct CDR3 sequences, under 12% seen once. The V gene lost 2 bases and the J gene lost 8 bases, with 7 bases spanning the gap. From germline, CDR1 is LGHDT and CDR2 YNNKEL (reference sequence). This CDR3 comprises 12 residues. The sequenced material came from PBMCs or a T cell subset sorted from them (not recorded which). The chain recombines TRBV3-1 with TRBJ2-1; the D is unclear. This sequence originates from a man between 18 and 29 years old who had mild COVID-19 (a few samples of this study predate the infection). Cell type and time point are not known. The CDR3 loop reads CASSQYRYEQFF. In DNA form, the CDR3 reads TGTGCCAGCAGCCAATATAGGTATGAGCAGTTCTTC.